This TCR beta chain was recovered during a study of OX40 agonist ivuxolimab in advanced cancers. The method was immunoSEQ multiplex PCR; TCRdb's version includes in-frame clones alone and lacks a portion of them. The table shows roughly 86,000 clones, with 85% to 95% occurring only once. The CDR3 has 15 amino acids. CDR1 and CDR2 (germline): MNHEY, SVGAGI. The V gene lost 2 bases and the J gene lost 9 bases, with 14 bases spanning the gap. Source: CD4+ or CD8+ T cells sorted from blood, taken in a trial of the OX40 agonist ivuxolimab. V and J are TRBV6-5 and TRBJ1-6; no reliable D call. This receptor was taken from an adult with an advanced solid tumor such as melanoma, head and neck, liver or kidney cancer. The CDR3 DNA reads TGTGCCAGCAGTTACGCCCCTACGCTGGGTTCACCCCTCCACTTT. Protein: CASSYAPTLGSPLHF.